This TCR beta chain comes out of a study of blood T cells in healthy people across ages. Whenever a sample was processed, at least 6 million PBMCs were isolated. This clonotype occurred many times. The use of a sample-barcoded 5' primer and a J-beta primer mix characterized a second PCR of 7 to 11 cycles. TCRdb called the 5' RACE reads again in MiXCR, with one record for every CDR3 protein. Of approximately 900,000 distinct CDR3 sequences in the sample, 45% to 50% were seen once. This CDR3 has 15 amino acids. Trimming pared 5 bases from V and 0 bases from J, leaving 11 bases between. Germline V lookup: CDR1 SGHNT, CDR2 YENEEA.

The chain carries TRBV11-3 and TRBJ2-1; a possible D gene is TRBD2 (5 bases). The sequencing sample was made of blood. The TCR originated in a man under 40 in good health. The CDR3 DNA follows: TGTGCCAGCAGCCTGGGGAGAGGCTCCTACAATGAGCAGTTCTTC. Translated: CASSLGRGSYNEQFF.